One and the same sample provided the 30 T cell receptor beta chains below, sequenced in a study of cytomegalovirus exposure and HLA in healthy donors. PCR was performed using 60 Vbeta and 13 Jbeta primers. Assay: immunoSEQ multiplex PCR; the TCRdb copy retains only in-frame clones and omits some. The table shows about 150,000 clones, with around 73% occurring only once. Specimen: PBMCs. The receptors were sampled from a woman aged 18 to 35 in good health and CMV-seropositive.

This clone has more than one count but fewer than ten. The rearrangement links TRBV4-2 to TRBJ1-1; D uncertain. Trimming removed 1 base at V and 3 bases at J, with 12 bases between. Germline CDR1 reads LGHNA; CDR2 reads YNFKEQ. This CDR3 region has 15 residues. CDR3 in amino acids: CASSQAGGWDTEAFF. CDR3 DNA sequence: TGTGCCAGCAGCCAAGCCGGCGGATGGGACACTGAAGCTTTCTTT.

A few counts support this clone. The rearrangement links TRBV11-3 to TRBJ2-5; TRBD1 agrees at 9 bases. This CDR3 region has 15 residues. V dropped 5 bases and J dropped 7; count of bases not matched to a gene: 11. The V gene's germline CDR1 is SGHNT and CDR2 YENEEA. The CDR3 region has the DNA TGTGCCAGCAGCCCCCGGACAGGGGCGATGTCGACCCAGTACTTC. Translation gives CASSPRTGAMSTQYF.

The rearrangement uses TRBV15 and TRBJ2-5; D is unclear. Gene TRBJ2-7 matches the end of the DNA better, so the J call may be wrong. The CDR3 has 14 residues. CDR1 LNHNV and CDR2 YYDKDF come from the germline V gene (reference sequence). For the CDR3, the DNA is TGTGCCACCAGCAACCGAATCCGCTCCTACGAGCAGTACTTC. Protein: CATSNRIRSYEQYF.

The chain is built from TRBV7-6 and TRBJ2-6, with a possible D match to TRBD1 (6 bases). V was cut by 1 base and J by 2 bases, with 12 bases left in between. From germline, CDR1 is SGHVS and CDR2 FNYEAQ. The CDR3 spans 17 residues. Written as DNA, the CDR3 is TGTGCCAGCAGCTTAGACGGGACAACGCCTGGGGCCAACGTCCTGACTTTC. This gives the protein CASSLDGTTPGANVLTF.

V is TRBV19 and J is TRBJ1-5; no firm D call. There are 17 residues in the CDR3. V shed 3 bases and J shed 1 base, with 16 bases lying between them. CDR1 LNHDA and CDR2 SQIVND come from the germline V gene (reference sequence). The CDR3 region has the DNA TGTGCCAGTAGTATCTCGGCGGGCCGGAGGAGCAATCAGCCCCAGCATTTT. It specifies CASSISAGRRSNQPQHF. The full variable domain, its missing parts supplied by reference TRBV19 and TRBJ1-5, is DGGITQSPKYLFRKEGQNVTLSCEQNLNHDAMYWYRQDPGQGLRLIYYSQIVNDFQKGDIAEGYSVSREKKESFPLTVTSAQKNPTAFYLCASSISAGRRSNQPQHFGDGTRLSIL.

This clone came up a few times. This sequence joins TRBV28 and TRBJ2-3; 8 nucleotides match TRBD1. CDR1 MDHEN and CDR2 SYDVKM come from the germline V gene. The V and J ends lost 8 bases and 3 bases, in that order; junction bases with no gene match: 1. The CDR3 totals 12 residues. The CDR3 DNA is TGTGCCAGCGACAGGGGTACAGATACGCAGTATTTT. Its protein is CASDRGTDTQYF.

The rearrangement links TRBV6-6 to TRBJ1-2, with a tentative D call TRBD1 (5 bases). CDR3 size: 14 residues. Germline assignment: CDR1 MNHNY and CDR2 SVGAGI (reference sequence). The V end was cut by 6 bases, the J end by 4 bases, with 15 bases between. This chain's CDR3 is CASSPNIDSYGYTF. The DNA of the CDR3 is TGTGCCAGCAGCCCTAATATAGACAGCTATGGCTACACCTTC.

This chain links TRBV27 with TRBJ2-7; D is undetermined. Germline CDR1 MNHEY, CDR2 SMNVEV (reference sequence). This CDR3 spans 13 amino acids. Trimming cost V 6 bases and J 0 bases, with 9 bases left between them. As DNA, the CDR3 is TGTGCCAGCAGAAGAACTGACTCCTACGAGCAGTACTTC. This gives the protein CASRRTDSYEQYF.

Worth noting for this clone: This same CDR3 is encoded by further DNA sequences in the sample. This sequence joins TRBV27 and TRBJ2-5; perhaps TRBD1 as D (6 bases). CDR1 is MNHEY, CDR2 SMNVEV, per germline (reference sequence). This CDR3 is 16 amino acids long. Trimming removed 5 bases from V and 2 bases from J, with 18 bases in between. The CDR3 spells CASSPGQGTLQETQYF. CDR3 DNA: TGTGCCAGCAGTCCCGGGCAGGGGACGCTTCAAGAGACCCAGTACTTC.

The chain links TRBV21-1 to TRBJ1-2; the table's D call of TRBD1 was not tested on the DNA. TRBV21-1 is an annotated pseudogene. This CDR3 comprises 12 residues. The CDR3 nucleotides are TGTGCCAGCAGCCTGCTGGGCTACGGCTACACCTTC. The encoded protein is CASSLLGYGYTF.

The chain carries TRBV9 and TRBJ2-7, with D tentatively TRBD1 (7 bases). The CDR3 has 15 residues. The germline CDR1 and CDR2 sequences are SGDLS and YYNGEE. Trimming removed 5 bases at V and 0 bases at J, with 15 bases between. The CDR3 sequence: CASSRRGQSSYEQYF. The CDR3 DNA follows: TGTGCCAGCAGTAGGAGGGGGCAGAGCTCCTACGAGCAGTACTTC.

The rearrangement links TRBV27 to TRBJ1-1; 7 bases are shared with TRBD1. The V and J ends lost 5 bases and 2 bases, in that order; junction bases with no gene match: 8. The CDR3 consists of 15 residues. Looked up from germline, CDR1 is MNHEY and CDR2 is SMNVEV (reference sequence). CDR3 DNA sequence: TGTGCCAGCAGTACGGACAGGACACTCAACACTGAAGCTTTCTTT. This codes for CASSTDRTLNTEAFF.

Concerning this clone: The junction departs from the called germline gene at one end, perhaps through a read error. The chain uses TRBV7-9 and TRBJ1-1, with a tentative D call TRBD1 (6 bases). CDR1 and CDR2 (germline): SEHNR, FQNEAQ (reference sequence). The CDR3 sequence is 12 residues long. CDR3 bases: TGTTCCAGCAGCCTACGACAGGCTGAAGCTTTCTTT. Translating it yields CSSSLRQAEAFF. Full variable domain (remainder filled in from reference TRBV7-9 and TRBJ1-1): DTGVSQNPRHKITKRGQNVTFRCDPISEHNRLYWYRQTLGQGPEFLTYFQNEAQLEKSRLLSDRFSAERPKGSFSTLEIQRTEQGDSAMYLCSSSLRQAEAFFGQGTRLTVV.

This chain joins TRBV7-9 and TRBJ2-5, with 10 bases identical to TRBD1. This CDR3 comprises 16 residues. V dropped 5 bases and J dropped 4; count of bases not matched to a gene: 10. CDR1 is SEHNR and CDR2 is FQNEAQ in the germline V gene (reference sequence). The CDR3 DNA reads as TGTGCCAGCAGCCCCGGGGACAGGGGTGTCGTAGAGACCCAGTACTTC. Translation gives CASSPGDRGVVETQYF.

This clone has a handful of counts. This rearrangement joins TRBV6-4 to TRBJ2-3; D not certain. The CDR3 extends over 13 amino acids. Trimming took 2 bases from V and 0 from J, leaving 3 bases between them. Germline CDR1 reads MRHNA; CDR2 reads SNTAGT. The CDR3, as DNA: TGTGCCAGCAGTGACGGCAGCACAGATACGCAGTATTTT. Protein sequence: CASSDGSTDTQYF.

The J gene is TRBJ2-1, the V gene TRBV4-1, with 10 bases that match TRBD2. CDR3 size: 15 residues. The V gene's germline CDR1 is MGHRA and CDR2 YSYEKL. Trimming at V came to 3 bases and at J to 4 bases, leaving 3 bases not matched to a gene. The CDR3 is CASSHSGGLYNEQFF. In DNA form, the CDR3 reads TGCGCCAGCAGCCATAGCGGGGGGTTATACAATGAGCAGTTCTTC.

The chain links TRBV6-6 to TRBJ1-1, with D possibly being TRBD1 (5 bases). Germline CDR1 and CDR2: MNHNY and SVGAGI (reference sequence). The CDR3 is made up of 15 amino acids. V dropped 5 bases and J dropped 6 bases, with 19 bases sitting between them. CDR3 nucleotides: TGTGCCAGCAGTAGCTCAGGGTTCCAATTCCCTGAAGCTTTCTTT. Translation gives CASSSSGFQFPEAFF.

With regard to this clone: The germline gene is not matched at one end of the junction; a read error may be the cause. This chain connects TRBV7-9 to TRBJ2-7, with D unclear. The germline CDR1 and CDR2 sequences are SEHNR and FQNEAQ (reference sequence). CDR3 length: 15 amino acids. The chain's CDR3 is CSSSLGPLSSYEQYF. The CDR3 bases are TGTTCCAGCAGCTTAGGGCCTTTAAGCTCCTACGAGCAGTACTTC.

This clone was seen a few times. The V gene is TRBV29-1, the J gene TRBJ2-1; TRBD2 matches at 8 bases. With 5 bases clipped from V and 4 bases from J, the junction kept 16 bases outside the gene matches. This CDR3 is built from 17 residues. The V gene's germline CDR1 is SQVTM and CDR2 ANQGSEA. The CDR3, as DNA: TGCAGCGTTCTGGCAGGGTTCGAGGCTAGCGGGTACAATGAGCAGTTCTTC. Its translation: CSVLAGFEASGYNEQFF.

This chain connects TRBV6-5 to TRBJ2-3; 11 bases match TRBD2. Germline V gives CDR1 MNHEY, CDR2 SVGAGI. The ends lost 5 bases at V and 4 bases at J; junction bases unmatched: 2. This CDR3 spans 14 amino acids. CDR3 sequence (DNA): TGTGCCAGCAGTGAACTAGCGGGGGCAGATACGCAGTATTTT. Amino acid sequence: CASSELAGADTQYF.

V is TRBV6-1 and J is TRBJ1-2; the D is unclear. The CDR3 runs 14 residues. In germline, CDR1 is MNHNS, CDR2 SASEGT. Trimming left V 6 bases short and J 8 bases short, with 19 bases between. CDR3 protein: CASRVEFTVGGYTF. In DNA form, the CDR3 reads TGTGCCAGCAGAGTCGAATTCACAGTTGGCGGCTACACCTTC.

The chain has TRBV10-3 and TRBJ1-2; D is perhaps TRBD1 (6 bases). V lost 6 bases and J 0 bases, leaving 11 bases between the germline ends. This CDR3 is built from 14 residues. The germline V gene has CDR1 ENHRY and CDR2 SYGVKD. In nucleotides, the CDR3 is TGTGCCATCAGCCTCAGGGGATCTAACTATGGCTACACCTTC. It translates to CAISLRGSNYGYTF.

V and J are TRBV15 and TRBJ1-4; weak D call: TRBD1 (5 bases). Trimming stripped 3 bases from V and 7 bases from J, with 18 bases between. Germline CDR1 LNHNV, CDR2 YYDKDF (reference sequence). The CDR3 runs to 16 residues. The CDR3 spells CATSRGGTDGGEKLFF. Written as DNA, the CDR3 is TGTGCCACCAGCAGGGGGGGAACGGATGGAGGTGAAAAACTGTTTTTT.

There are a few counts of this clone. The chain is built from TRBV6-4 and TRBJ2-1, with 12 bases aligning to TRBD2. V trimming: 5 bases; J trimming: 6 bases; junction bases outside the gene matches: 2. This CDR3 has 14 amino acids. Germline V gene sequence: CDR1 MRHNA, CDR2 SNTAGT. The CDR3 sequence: CASSLAGGGNEQFF. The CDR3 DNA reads TGTGCCAGCAGTCTAGCGGGGGGGGGCAATGAGCAGTTCTTC.

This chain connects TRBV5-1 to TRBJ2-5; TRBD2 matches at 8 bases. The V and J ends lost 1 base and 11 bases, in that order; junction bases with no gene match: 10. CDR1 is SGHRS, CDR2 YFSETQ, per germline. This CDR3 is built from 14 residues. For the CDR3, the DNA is TGCGCCAGCAGCTTGACTAGCGGTTCCCGGGAGCAGTACTTC. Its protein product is CASSLTSGSREQYF.

The DNA for the CDR3 is TGTGCCAGCAGCCAGGTAGGAGGGGCAGGTGCTGAAGCTTTCTTT. Encoded protein: CASSQVGGAGAEAFF. The J gene is TRBJ1-1, the V gene TRBV5-5; possible D gene TRBD1, 5 bases. Between the trimmed V and J ends, which lost 4 bases and 6 bases, there was a span of 19 bases. The CDR3 is made up of 15 amino acids. Germline V CDR1 and CDR2: SGHKS, YYEKEE (reference sequence).

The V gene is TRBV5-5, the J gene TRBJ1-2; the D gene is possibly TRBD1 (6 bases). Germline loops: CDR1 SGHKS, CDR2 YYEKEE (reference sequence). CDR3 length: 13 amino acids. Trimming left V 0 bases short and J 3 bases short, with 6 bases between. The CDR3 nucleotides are TGTGCCAGCAGCTTGGACAGGGACTATGGCTACACCTTC. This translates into CASSLDRDYGYTF.

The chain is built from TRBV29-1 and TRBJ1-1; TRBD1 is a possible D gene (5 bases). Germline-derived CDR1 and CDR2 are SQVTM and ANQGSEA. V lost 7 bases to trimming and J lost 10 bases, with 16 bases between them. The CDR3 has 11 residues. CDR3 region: CSARKGNRAFF. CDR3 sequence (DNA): TGCAGCGCTAGAAAGGGGAATAGAGCTTTCTTT.

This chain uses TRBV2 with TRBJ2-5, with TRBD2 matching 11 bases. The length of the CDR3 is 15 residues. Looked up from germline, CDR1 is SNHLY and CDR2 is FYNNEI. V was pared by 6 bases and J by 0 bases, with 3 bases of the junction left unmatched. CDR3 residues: CASRGLAEYQETQYF. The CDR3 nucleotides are TGTGCCAGCAGGGGACTAGCGGAATACCAAGAGACCCAGTACTTC.

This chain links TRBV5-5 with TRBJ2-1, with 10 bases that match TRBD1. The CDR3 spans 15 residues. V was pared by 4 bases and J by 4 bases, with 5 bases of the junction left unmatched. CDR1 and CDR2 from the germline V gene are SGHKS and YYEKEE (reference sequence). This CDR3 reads CASSAGQGRYNEQFF. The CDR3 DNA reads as TGTGCCAGCAGCGCGGGACAGGGGCGGTACAATGAGCAGTTCTTC.